This passage covers 19 T cell receptor beta chains from one sample sequenced in a study of cytomegalovirus exposure and HLA in healthy donors. In the PCR, 60 Vbeta and 13 Jbeta primers were used. The assay was immunoSEQ multiplex PCR, and TCRdb's table has in-frame clones only and misses some. The sample table includes more than 200,000 clones. Sequencing was carried out using PBMCs. The source of these receptors is a woman aged 25 to 39 in good health and CMV-seropositive.

This sequence joins TRBV6-1 and TRBJ1-2; unclear D gene. V was clipped by 3 bases and J by 6 bases, with 23 bases between them. The CDR3 consists of 17 residues. Germline V gives CDR1 MNHNS, CDR2 SASEGT. CDR3 residues: CASSEIFARVPRNGYTF. The CDR3 coding sequence is TGTGCCAGCAGTGAGATCTTTGCCCGGGTTCCGCGGAATGGCTACACCTTC.

This chain links TRBV4-1 with TRBJ2-1; TRBD2 aligns across 9 bases. Germline CDR1 and CDR2: MGHRA and YSYEKL. The CDR3 has 15 residues. After removal of 4 bases from V and 9 bases from J, the junction contained 10 bases not matched to a gene. The CDR3 sequence: CASSPKRGDQSEQFF. The DNA of the CDR3 is TGCGCCAGCAGCCCCAAGCGGGGGGATCAATCTGAGCAGTTCTTC.

The chain carries TRBV10-1 and TRBJ2-7, with 8 bases fitting TRBD2. The CDR3 is 14 residues long. V was clipped by 6 bases and J by 3 bases; unmatched bases: 7. The germline gives CDR1 WNHNN, CDR2 SYGVQD (reference sequence). The CDR3 region is CASSQAGGIYEQYF. CDR3 DNA: TGCGCCAGCAGCCAGGCGGGGGGTATCTACGAGCAGTACTTC.

This rearrangement joins TRBV19 to TRBJ2-5, with D perhaps matching TRBD1 (5 bases). Trimming shortened V by 4 bases and J by 1 base, and 10 bases separated the two germline ends. The germline CDR1 and CDR2 sequences are LNHDA and SQIVND (reference sequence). The CDR3 consists of 14 residues. The CDR3 loop is CASSKPGFQETQYF. DNA of the CDR3: TGTGCCAGTAGTAAGCCAGGGTTCCAAGAGACCCAGTACTTC. Looking up the rest from reference TRBV19 and TRBJ2-5 gives the full variable domain: DGGITQSPKYLFRKEGQNVTLSCEQNLNHDAMYWYRQDPGQGLRLIYYSQIVNDFQKGDIAEGYSVSREKKESFPLTVTSAQKNPTAFYLCASSKPGFQETQYFGPGTRLLVL.

The chain joins TRBV5-1 to TRBJ2-2; D is ambiguous. Germline-derived CDR1 and CDR2 are SGHRS and YFSETQ. V gave up 0 bases and J gave up 8 bases, with 11 bases separating them. The CDR3 covers 14 residues. CDR3 amino acids: CASSLALNPGELFF. The CDR3 DNA follows: TGCGCCAGCAGCTTGGCCTTAAATCCTGGGGAGCTGTTTTTT.

This rearrangement joins TRBV9 to TRBJ2-1, with D possibly TRBD2 on 5 matching bases. Germline V gives CDR1 SGDLS, CDR2 YYNGEE. The V end lost 3 bases, the J end lost 3 bases, and 16 bases lay between the germline ends. There are 16 residues in the CDR3. CDR3 loop: CASSADEAALYNEQFF. The CDR3 nucleotides are TGTGCCAGCAGCGCCGACGAAGCGGCCCTCTACAATGAGCAGTTCTTC.

This sequence joins TRBV7-6 and TRBJ2-7; 10 bases are a match to TRBD2. This CDR3 contains 16 residues. The ends lost 0 bases at V and 1 base at J; junction bases unmatched: 3. CDR1 and CDR2 from the germline V gene are SGHVS and FNYEAQ. The CDR3 DNA follows: TGTGCCAGCAGCTTAGCAATAGCGGGGGGATCCTACGAGCAGTACTTC. This encodes CASSLAIAGGSYEQYF.

The chain joins TRBV2 to TRBJ1-2, with D perhaps matching TRBD1 (5 bases). The germline gives CDR1 SNHLY, CDR2 FYNNEI. The CDR3 contains 15 residues. The V and J ends lost 5 bases and 4 bases respectively, with 17 bases between them. CDR3 coding DNA: TGTGCCAGCAGTCCCCGACAGACAAACATCTATGGCTACACCTTC. Its translation: CASSPRQTNIYGYTF. Supplemented by reference TRBV2 and TRBJ1-2, the full variable domain reads EPEVTQTPSHQVTQMGQEVILRCVPISNHLYFYWYRQILGQKVEFLVSFYNNEISEKSEIFDDQFSVERPDGSNFTLKIRSTKLEDSAMYFCASSPRQTNIYGYTFGSGTRLTVV.

The chain uses TRBV6-1 and TRBJ2-7; possibly TRBD1 for D (6 bases). There are 15 residues in the CDR3. The germline V gene encodes CDR1 MNHNS and CDR2 SASEGT. V was cut by 0 bases and J by 3 bases, with 12 bases left in between. In DNA, the CDR3 is TGTGCCAGCAGTGAAGCGGGGACAAATGGCTACGAGCAGTACTTC. Translation: CASSEAGTNGYEQYF.

The gene calls are TRBV6-1 and TRBJ1-1; a weak D match, TRBD1 (6 bases). The CDR3 runs 19 residues. Germline-derived CDR1 and CDR2 are MNHNS and SASEGT. Trimming pared 2 bases from V and 4 bases from J, leaving 26 bases between. The CDR3 spells CASSEWVGGPGWGLTEAFF. The CDR3 DNA sequence: TGTGCCAGCAGTGAATGGGTGGGGGGGCCCGGGTGGGGACTCACTGAAGCTTTCTTT.

This rearrangement joins TRBV9 to TRBJ2-7; 8 bases agree with TRBD1. Germline V gene lookup returns CDR1 SGDLS and CDR2 YYNGEE. The CDR3 is 15 residues long. The junction had 7 bases not matched to a gene; V was cut back by 3 bases and J by 2 bases. The CDR3 spells CASSATGTGPYEQYF. The CDR3 coding sequence is TGTGCCAGCAGCGCAACCGGGACAGGACCCTACGAGCAGTACTTC.

The gene calls are TRBV27 and TRBJ2-7, with D possibly TRBD2 on 5 matching bases. Germline values: CDR1 MNHEY, CDR2 SMNVEV (reference sequence). Trimming cost V 0 bases and J 3 bases, with 9 bases left between them. This CDR3 has 14 amino acids. The CDR3 loop reads CASSLSGVFYEQYF. The CDR3, as DNA: TGTGCCAGCAGTTTATCGGGAGTCTTCTACGAGCAGTACTTC.

The rearrangement uses TRBV29-1 and TRBJ2-3; the match to TRBD1 covers 7 bases. The V gene's germline CDR1 is SQVTM and CDR2 ANQGSEA. J lost 8 bases, V lost 7 bases, and 3 bases had no gene match. The CDR3 covers 10 residues. The CDR3 here is CSADRVTQYF. The CDR3 DNA follows: TGCAGCGCTGACAGGGTTACGCAGTATTTT.

The V and J genes are TRBV6-5 and TRBJ1-1; maybe TRBD1 (6 bases). The V end lost 8 bases, the J end lost 2 bases, and 12 bases lay between the germline ends. The CDR3 has 13 residues. Germline lookup yields CDR1 MNHEY and CDR2 SVGAGI. In nucleotides, the CDR3 is TGTGCCAGCGCTTCCAGGGGAAACACTGAAGCTTTCTTT. It yields the protein CASASRGNTEAFF.

The rearrangement joins TRBV9 to TRBJ2-7, with 8 nucleotides matching TRBD1. This CDR3 comprises 14 residues. Germline V CDR1 and CDR2: SGDLS, YYNGEE. Trimming cost V 4 bases and J 4 bases; bases outside gene matches: 7. The CDR3 nucleotides read TGTGCCAGCAGCACGACAGGGGATCGGTACGAGCAGTACTTC. It yields the protein CASSTTGDRYEQYF.

The chain combines TRBV6-1 with TRBJ2-6; D is undetermined. V shed 7 bases and J shed 2 bases, with 6 bases lying between them. The V gene's germline CDR1 is MNHNS and CDR2 SASEGT. This CDR3 contains 13 residues. CDR3 region: CASTLTGANVLTF. The CDR3 DNA reads as TGTGCCAGCACCCTTACTGGGGCCAACGTCCTGACTTTC.

CDR3 in DNA: TGTGCCACCGGCCGACAGGGAAAGCAGCCCCAGCATTTT. This translates into CATGRQGKQPQHF. This sequence joins TRBV15 and TRBJ1-5; TRBD1 agrees at 7 bases. The trim removed 8 bases at V and 7 bases at J, leaving 8 bases unmatched. The CDR3 is 13 residues long. Germline CDR1 LNHNV, CDR2 YYDKDF (reference sequence).

CDR3 in DNA: TGTGCCAGCGGGGGGGACGGAAAAGAGACCCAGTACTTC. This codes for CASGGDGKETQYF. This chain links TRBV21-1 with TRBJ2-5; the DNA was not used to check the table's D call, TRBD2. TRBV21-1 is annotated as a pseudogene. The CDR3 is made up of 13 amino acids.

The chain combines TRBV9 with TRBJ1-6, with a tentative D call TRBD1 (5 bases). CDR1 and CDR2 from the germline V gene are SGDLS and YYNGEE. With 5 bases removed from V and 7 bases from J, the gap between germline ends came to 13 bases. The CDR3 loop spans 14 amino acids. The DNA for the CDR3 is TGTGCCAGCAGATCGACAGTTTCCAATTCACCCCTCCACTTT. It codes for CASRSTVSNSPLHF.